Reported below is one T cell receptor (beta chain). The antigen this receptor binds is unknown. The input lacks base qualities; no much larger clone sits a single base away. The data are from a study of radiation and T cells in renal cell carcinoma (dated by TCRdb to 2019 to 2021). For the wider study: Samples came from a clinical trial, in which primary renal cell carcinomas received 15 Gy stereotactic body radiation therapy followed by nephrectomy 4 weeks later. In total, more than 50 samples underwent TCR beta sequencing: about 25 tumors plus 27 peripheral blood samples. Across all 50 or so samples, 4,016,671 unique CDR3 nucleotide sequences, encoding approximately 2.5 million unique CDR3 amino acid sequences, were identified.

Overall study results and their limits: Effects of radiation dose or scheduling on the TCR repertoire could not be addressed with the single-armed trial design. Dynamics of the blood repertoire were not tracked past 4 weeks after treatment. An increase in top tumor clonotypes in blood was observed from baseline to 2 weeks post-radiation, followed by contraction by 4 weeks, which was taken to suggest transient expansion of tumor-resident clones. Because no pretreatment tumor biopsies were available, whether clonotypes were present in the tumor at baseline could not be determined.

This specimen's time point label, per the study, means: blood 2 weeks post-SBRT. The intended sense of this specimen's treatment or condition label: 15 Gy SBRT to primary tumor, nephrectomy 4 weeks later. To follow tumor-enriched clonotypes, peripheral blood was collected serially from radiation-treated patients at baseline and again at 2 weeks and 4 weeks after SBRT. Every patient had renal cell carcinoma of clear cell pathology. The QIAamp DNA Blood Mini Kit (Qiagen) was used to prepare genomic DNA for TCR sequencing. The analyses included only samples that passed all quality control checks. CDR1 is given as SGHRS and CDR2 as YFSETQ, both from the germline V gene. Deletion took 4 bases off V and 0 bases off J, with a span of 17 bases between the germline ends. The CDR3 sequence holds 17 residues, the cysteine and phenylalanine included. The sequence is cut down to CDR3 DNA, 51 bases in frame from base 1.

TCR beta libraries were generated from genomic DNA with the immunoSEQ kit, following the manufacturer's recommendations. For library preparation, a first multiplex PCR was performed with proprietary primers, followed by a second PCR in which unique barcodes were added, and bead cleanups were performed after each round. A kit-provided positive control reaction and a negative control reaction were included in every sample batch. The final libraries were assessed on an Agilent 4200 TapeStation D1000 ScreenTape, pooled by volume, and quantified by qPCR. An Illumina NextSeq500 fitted with a MidOutput 150-cycle cartridge performed the sequencing, running 156 Read1 cycles and 15 Index1 cycles with the kit's custom primers. The pooled library was loaded at around 1 pM with a 20% PhiX control spike-in. For the original study's pipeline: The vendor-processed data were analyzed in R, and a clonotype was defined as all T cells that share the same CDR3 nucleotide sequence. In the clone abundance analyses, frequencies in each sample were normalized to that sample's 10,000 most abundant clones. Public T cell clones, averaging fewer than five per sample, were removed before analysis. A difference in abundance of at least 32-fold between compartments was used to define tumor-enriched and baseline blood-enriched clonotypes. A beta-binomial differential abundance model was used to identify clonotypes that were expanded or contracted between blood time points. The Baroni-Urbani and Buser coefficient was used to measure tumor-blood repertoire similarity, and groups were compared with two-tailed Wilcoxon tests in R. This is the immuneACCESS table as TCRdb keeps it, with only in-frame sequences that have V and J called. A part of the clones is gone; compared with another copy, unresolved V genes explain less than half, and the rest is unexplained. For V, J and clone size, that table is used; D and trimming come from the DNA. This sample gives about 130,000 clones in total; 70% to 90% of them show up just once. The biggest ten clones account for 4.5% to 7.5% of the sample.

The sequence was obtained from a woman in her 70s with renal cell carcinoma. The chain is assembled from TRBV5-1 and TRBJ2-4, with the D assignment possibly TRBD1 or TRBD2, given 5 matching bases for each. Material: blood, obtained from a patient whose treatment included radiotherapy and nephrectomy. The bases are TGCGCCAGCAGCCCTCGGGGCCTACTCGGAGCCAAAAACATTCAGTACTTC. It codes for CASSPRGLLGAKNIQYF.